Listed below are T cell receptor beta chains from one sample, sequenced in a study of blood T cell repertoires in COVID-19. The assay was immunoSEQ multiplex PCR, and TCRdb's table has in-frame clones only and misses some. The sample holds about 220,000 clones; roughly 88% are singletons and the top ten take less than 4.5%. The material sequenced was PBMCs or T cells enriched from blood (not recorded which). These receptors originate from a woman in her thirties or forties with acute COVID-19. CDR3s include the opening cysteine and the closing phenylalanine or tryptophan. Each record gives: V gene, D gene, clone size, J gene, CDR3 DNA, CDR3 protein. The D gene is left open where the match is weak. Clone size is shown for a subset of rows, as once, few, many or a class of expanded clone.

TRBV7-2	TRBD1	NA	TRBJ1-5	TGTGCCAGCAGCTTAGTCGGGGCAGGGGGCGGTCAGCCCCAGCATTTT	CASSLVGAGGGQPQHF
TRBV3-1/TRBV3-2	TRBD2	NA	TRBJ2-3	TGTGCCAGCAGCCAAGGCGGCGGGGGTTCGGCAGATACGCAGTATTTT	CASSQGGGGSADTQYF
TRBV30	NA	NA	TRBJ1-1	TGTGCCTGGAGCCGAGTGAACACTGAAGCTTTCTTT	CAWSRVNTEAFF
TRBV3-1/TRBV3-2	NA	NA	TRBJ2-1	TGTGCCAGCAAGGGGCCTACGTCCCATGAGCAGTTCTTC	CASKGPTSHEQFF
TRBV9	TRBD2	NA	TRBJ2-3	TGTGCCAGCAGCCCGCAGCGGGGGGCCAGGAATACGCAGTATTTT	CASSPQRGARNTQYF
TRBV15	NA	NA	TRBJ2-6	TGTGCCACCAGCAGAGGAGGCGCTGGGGCCAACGTCCTGACTTTC	CATSRGGAGANVLTF
TRBV6-5	NA	NA	TRBJ1-2	TGTGCCAGCAGGGTTGGACAGTTGTATGGCTACACCTTC	CASRVGQLYGYTF
TRBV7-2	TRBD1	NA	TRBJ2-2	TGTGCCAGCAGCTCGGACAGGGGAGTCACCGGGGAGCTGTTTTTT	CASSSDRGVTGELFF
TRBV5-1	TRBD1	NA	TRBJ1-1	TGCGCCAGCAGCCCTGGACAGGGGATAACTGAAGCTTTCTTT	CASSPGQGITEAFF
TRBV19	NA	once	TRBJ1-5	TGTGCCAGTAGTACTAGACAGGGCAATCAGCCCCAGCATTTT	CASSTRQGNQPQHF
TRBV3-1/TRBV3-2	TRBD2	NA	TRBJ2-5	TGTGCCAGCAGCCAAGAGGCGGGGGGTTTCAGAGAGACCCAGTACTTC	CASSQEAGGFRETQYF
TRBV2	NA	NA	TRBJ1-2	TGTGCCACAGGAAGTCAGAACTATGGCTACACCTTC	CATGSQNYGYTF
TRBV27	TRBD1	NA	TRBJ1-2	TGTGCCAGCAGTTTATTCTGGGACAGGGGTTATGGCTACACCTTC	CASSLFWDRGYGYTF
TRBV7-3	NA	few	TRBJ1-1	TGTGCCAGCAGCTTAATAGAGGGAGGCTCGAACACTGAAGCTTTCTTT	CASSLIEGGSNTEAFF
TRBV25-1	NA	NA	TRBJ1-2	TGTGCCAGCAGTCCCCGGGGGAGGGATAACTATGGCTACACCTTC	CASSPRGRDNYGYTF
TRBV7-8	TRBD1	NA	TRBJ1-1	TGTGCCAGCAGCTTGAGGACAGGGCGTTTGAACACTGAAGCTTTCTTT	CASSLRTGRLNTEAFF
TRBV5-1	NA	NA	TRBJ2-2	TGCGCCAGCAGGGAAAGCGGGCCAGGCGCGAACACCGGGGAGCTGTTTTTT	CASRESGPGANTGELFF
TRBV7-9	NA	NA	TRBJ1-5	TGTGCCAGCAGCTTGGACGGGGGAAACAATCAGCCCCAGCATTTT	CASSLDGGNNQPQHF
TRBV7-2	TRBD2	NA	TRBJ2-7	TGTGCCAGCAGCTCGACTAGCGGGGAAGTCTACGAGCAGTACTTC	CASSSTSGEVYEQYF
TRBV4-2	NA	NA	TRBJ1-1	TGTGCCAGCAGCCAAGCGAGGGGGGGTGGTGAAGCTTTCTTT	CASSQARGGGEAFF
TRBV19	NA	NA	TRBJ1-2	TGTGCCATCCAGGCCCCGGCAACTAACTATGGCTACACCTTC	CAIQAPATNYGYTF
TRBV29-1	NA	few	TRBJ1-1	TGCAGCGTGTACAGGGATAGTAACACTGAAGCTTTCTTT	CSVYRDSNTEAFF
TRBV7-9	NA	few	TRBJ2-7	TGTGCCAGCAGCTCTACCGACACCAGTACCTACGAGCAGTACTTC	CASSSTDTSTYEQYF
TRBV7-2	NA	NA	TRBJ1-2	TGTGCCAGCAGCTCCCAATTACAGGTGACCTATGGCTACACCTTC	CASSSQLQVTYGYTF